One TCR beta chain is described in this entry. The data originate from a study of T cell repertoires in ileal Crohn's disease. TCRdb's copy holds only in-frame clones and misses some; the assay was immunoSEQ multiplex PCR. The sample holds approximately 30,000 clones, about four fifths seen once. The germline gives CDR1 SGHRS, CDR2 YFSETQ. V was cut by 4 bases and J by 3 bases, with 8 bases left in between. The CDR3 loop spans 12 amino acids. The sample consisted of ileal tissue. The chain employs TRBV5-1 and TRBJ2-7; D unclear. The sequence derives from an adult with Crohn's disease. The CDR3 bases are TGCGCCAGCAGCAGAGGAAACTACGAGCAGTACTTC. Translated, it gives CASSRGNYEQYF.